This paragraph reports one TCR beta chain. This entry is derived from a study of CXCR3-negative and CXCR3-positive naive CD8 T cells. Via 5' RACE with UMI labels, TRB cDNA libraries were prepared. TCRdb reprocessed the 5' RACE reads, with one entry per CDR3 protein and no DNA. In all, the sample yields about 82,000 distinct CDR3 sequences. The CDR3 sequence is 12 residues long. Germline V lookup: CDR1 SGHRS, CDR2 YFSETQ. The chain couples TRBV5-1 to TRBJ1-1. Sequencing input: naive CXCR3- CD8+ T cells from blood. Subset defined: CD45RO-CCR7+CD27+CD95- naive CD8+ T cells lacking CXCR3 (TNR3-). This TCR derives from a human donor in good health. Some clones in this sample may be carry-over from other donors' samples. The CDR3 sequence: CASSFQGGEAFF.